The 19 T cell receptor beta chains below were found in one sample sequenced in a study of a mutant IDH1 vaccine in newly diagnosed glioma. These receptors lack a known antigen. Profiling relied on immunoSEQ multiplex PCR, and the TCRdb table lists in-frame clones only, not all of them. The table shows about 68,000 clones, with about four fifths occurring only once. The time point: week 35, safety follow-up. Doses consisted of 300 ug of mutant IDH1 20-mer peptide each, paired with topical imiquimod. The sample was PBMCs, taken from a glioma patient whose treatment included an IDH1 peptide vaccine. The origin of the receptors is a man aged 18 to 35 with glioma.

This chain links TRBV15 with TRBJ1-5; 7 positions agree with TRBD1. CDR1 and CDR2 (germline): LNHNV, YYDKDF (reference sequence). Trimming at V came to 4 bases and at J to 5 bases, leaving 17 bases not matched to a gene. CDR3 length: 18 amino acids. The CDR3 DNA reads as TGTGCCACCAGCACCCTGGGAGAAGGGACAGTGGATTATCAGCCCCAGCATTTT. Its protein is CATSTLGEGTVDYQPQHF.

This clone is labeled medium-sized. The chain is built from TRBV7-6 and TRBJ2-7; D is ambiguous. CDR3 size: 13 residues. Between the trimmed V and J ends, which lost 4 bases and 7 bases, there was a span of 14 bases. From germline, CDR1 is SGHVS and CDR2 FNYEAQ. The CDR3 loop is CASSYQSLREQYF. CDR3 coding DNA: TGTGCCAGCAGCTATCAGTCCCTCCGGGAGCAGTACTTC.

The chain is built from TRBV18 and TRBJ2-5; D remains ambiguous. CDR3 size: 11 residues. The germline V and J ends were trimmed by 6 bases and 2 bases, with 4 bases remaining between them. The germline V gene has CDR1 KGHSH and CDR2 LQKENI. CDR3: CASSRQETQYF. The DNA of the CDR3 is TGTGCCAGCTCCCGACAAGAGACCCAGTACTTC.

This clone has only a few counts. The chain uses TRBV4-3 and TRBJ1-1; no definite D call. The CDR3 sequence is 13 residues long. The ends were cut back, 0 bases at V and 7 bases at J, with 9 bases in the middle. Looked up from germline, CDR1 is LGHNA and CDR2 is YSLEER. The chain's CDR3 is CASSQELLLEAFF. In DNA form, the CDR3 reads TGCGCCAGCAGCCAAGAACTTCTGCTTGAAGCTTTCTTT.

The chain employs TRBV25-1 and TRBJ2-3; tentative D call: TRBD1 (6 bases). Germline CDR1 is MGHDK and CDR2 is SYGVNS. V was shortened by 8 bases and J by 1 base, with 13 bases between the two germline ends. The CDR3 length is 14 residues. CDR3 sequence: CASGPRGGTDTQYF. In DNA, the CDR3 is TGTGCCAGCGGACCCAGGGGCGGCACAGATACGCAGTATTTT.

The gene calls are TRBV19 and TRBJ1-1, with 9 nucleotides matching TRBD1. V gave up 4 bases and J gave up 5 bases; unmatched junction bases: 8. CDR1 and CDR2 from the germline V gene are LNHDA and SQIVND (reference sequence). There are 15 residues in the CDR3. The CDR3 bases are TGTGCCAGTAGTAAAGGGGGGACAGGGACGACTGAAGCTTTCTTT. Its translation is CASSKGGTGTTEAFF.

V usage is TRBV7-2 and J usage is TRBJ1-2, with D perhaps matching TRBD1 (6 bases). The CDR3 is made up of 16 amino acids. Trimming left V 1 base short and J 5 bases short, with 17 bases between. In germline, CDR1 is SGHTA, CDR2 FQGNSA. The CDR3 DNA follows: TGTGCCAGCAGCTTAGGGCCTCGGGCAGGGGAGTATGGCTACACCTTC. Translating it yields CASSLGPRAGEYGYTF.

The chain carries TRBV20-1 and TRBJ1-2, with unresolved D. Per germline, CDR1 DFQATT and CDR2 SNEGSKA (reference sequence). Deletions cut 7 bases from V and 5 bases from J, with 5 bases between. The CDR3 has 9 amino acids. CDR3 DNA: TGCAGTGGCAAGTATGGCTACACCTTC. Residues: CSGKYGYTF.

The chain uses TRBV5-4 and TRBJ2-5; 8 bases fit TRBD2. Germline-derived CDR1 and CDR2 are SGHNT and YYREEE (reference sequence). The ends lost 9 bases at V and 11 bases at J; junction bases unmatched: 9. CDR3 length: 11 residues. The CDR3 region is CATNAGGGQYF. For the CDR3, the DNA is TGTGCCACCAACGCCGGGGGGGGTCAGTACTTC.

V gene TRBV7-9 combines with J gene TRBJ1-4; D not certain. The germline V gene encodes CDR1 SEHNR and CDR2 FQNEAQ (reference sequence). V was cut by 3 bases and J by 8 bases, with 13 bases left in between. The CDR3 has 14 amino acids. For the CDR3, the DNA is TGTGCCAGCAGCTTGACGGACTTAGGGGAAAAACTGTTTTTT. Translation gives CASSLTDLGEKLFF.

This clone was counted a few times. This chain uses TRBV30 with TRBJ1-1; D remains ambiguous. Germline CDR1 reads GTSNPN; CDR2 reads SVGIG (reference sequence). V lost 6 bases and J lost 4, with 12 bases in between. The CDR3 sequence is 12 residues long. The CDR3 reads CACERWSTEAFF. The CDR3 bases are TGTGCCTGTGAGCGTTGGAGCACTGAAGCTTTCTTT.

CDR3 DNA: TGTGCCAGCAGCGGGGGCAGGGGCACTGAAGCTTTCTTT. Amino acid sequence: CASSGGRGTEAFF. The chain is built from TRBV7-3 and TRBJ1-1; maybe TRBD1 (6 bases). Germline V gene data show CDR1 as SGHTA and CDR2 as FQGTGA. CDR3 size: 13 residues. Deletions cut 5 bases from V and 4 bases from J, with 11 bases between.

This chain uses TRBV4-3 with TRBJ2-7; D not resolved. From germline, CDR1 is LGHNA and CDR2 YSLEER. Trimming stripped 1 base from V and 2 bases from J, with 6 bases between. CDR3 length: 13 residues. The CDR3 DNA reads TGCGCCAGCAGCCAAGGGCAGACCTACGAGCAGTACTTC. This encodes CASSQGQTYEQYF.

This chain links TRBV7-3 with TRBJ1-2; possible D gene TRBD1, 6 bases. The CDR3 runs 13 residues. The V end lost 4 bases, the J end lost 3 bases, and 9 bases lay between the germline ends. Germline-derived CDR1 and CDR2 are SGHTA and FQGTGA. This CDR3 is CASSSSGDYGYTF. In DNA form, the CDR3 reads TGTGCCAGCAGCTCCTCAGGGGACTATGGCTACACCTTC.

This chain uses TRBV19 with TRBJ1-1; 7 bases match TRBD1. Per the germline V gene, CDR1 is LNHDA and CDR2 is SQIVND (reference sequence). V gave up 7 bases and J gave up 5 bases; unmatched junction bases: 10. The CDR3 contains 14 residues. CDR3 loop: CASTLRGPVTEAFF. CDR3 DNA sequence: TGTGCCAGTACACTAAGGGGGCCAGTAACTGAAGCTTTCTTT. Supplemented by reference TRBV19 and TRBJ1-1, the full variable domain reads DGGITQSPKYLFRKEGQNVTLSCEQNLNHDAMYWYRQDPGQGLRLIYYSQIVNDFQKGDIAEGYSVSREKKESFPLTVTSAQKNPTAFYLCASTLRGPVTEAFFGQGTRLTVV.

This chain links TRBV6-5 with TRBJ1-2; no reliable D call. Germline CDR1 MNHEY, CDR2 SVGAGI. This CDR3 is built from 15 residues. V was pared by 0 bases and J by 0 bases, with 8 bases between. As DNA, the CDR3 is TGTGCCAGCAGTTACTCGTTAACTGCTAACTATGGCTACACCTTC. Residues: CASSYSLTANYGYTF.

J is TRBJ1-2 and V is TRBV4-3; maybe TRBD1 (5 bases). Germline values: CDR1 LGHNA, CDR2 YSLEER. V shed 4 bases and J shed 9 bases, with 15 bases lying between them. CDR3 length: 13 amino acids. The CDR3 reads CASSPDRTRSYTF. The CDR3 coding sequence is TGCGCCAGCAGCCCCGACAGAACGAGAAGCTACACCTTC.

This chain joins TRBV7-3 and TRBJ1-1; 7 bases map to TRBD1. CDR1 and CDR2 (germline): SGHTA, FQGTGA. This CDR3 region has 15 residues. V was clipped by 8 bases and J by 4 bases; unmatched bases: 13. The CDR3, as DNA: TGTGCCAGCGCCACCCAGCCAGGGGGGGGCACTGAAGCTTTCTTT. Translating it yields CASATQPGGGTEAFF.

The V gene is TRBV6-1, the J gene TRBJ2-7, with 10 bases lining up with TRBD1. The CDR3 consists of 15 residues. The trim removed 6 bases at V and 1 base at J, leaving 6 bases unmatched. The germline V gene has CDR1 MNHNS and CDR2 SASEGT. CDR3 sequence (DNA): TGTGCCAGCAGGATAGGGGACAGGGGTTCCTACGAGCAGTACTTC. This sequence encodes CASRIGDRGSYEQYF.